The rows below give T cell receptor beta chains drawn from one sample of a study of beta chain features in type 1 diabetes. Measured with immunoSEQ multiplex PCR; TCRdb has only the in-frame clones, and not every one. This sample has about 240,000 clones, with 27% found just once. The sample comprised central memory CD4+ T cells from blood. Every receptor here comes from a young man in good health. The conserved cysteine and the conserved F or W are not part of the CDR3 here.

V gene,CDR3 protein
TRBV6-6,ASEESSYNEQF
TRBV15,ATSRLRGGMETQY
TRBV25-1,ASSGGQVEDEQF
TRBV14,ASSLFSGRTDTQY
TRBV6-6,ASGSGQGRVNEQF
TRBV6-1,ASTETYSNQPQH
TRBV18,ASSLARSSYNEQF
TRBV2,ASTRVPSSYNSPLH
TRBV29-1,SVNRVGGTGELF
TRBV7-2,ASGLGTGRQETQY
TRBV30,AWSGESVQY
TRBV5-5,ASSRRDREQTQY
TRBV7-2,ASSSGKQETQY
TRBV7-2,ATSGRNNEQF
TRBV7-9,ASSSQGSREQY
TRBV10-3,AISADRGETQY
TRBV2,ASSESAFYGYT
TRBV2,ASSATGNGEQY
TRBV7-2,ASSLEGGHYEQY
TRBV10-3,AISRDDTEAF
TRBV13,ASSLNGELAAYNEQF
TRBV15,ATSRDRGVEQF
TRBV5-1,ASSRPGLAEPNEQF
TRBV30,AWSKNRDTIY
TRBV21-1,ASSRVGGHNYGYT
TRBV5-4,ASTLQGVNTGELF
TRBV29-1,SGGDGQETQY
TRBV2,ASIPTSSGNTIY